The rows below give T cell receptor beta chains drawn from one sample of a study of T cell responses to AZD1222 COVID-19 vaccine. TCRdb's table, derived via immunoSEQ multiplex PCR, lists solely in-frame clones and lacks some. The sample has more than 120,000 clones; 70% to 90% are singletons. Material: peripheral blood, obtained 28 days after the second dose of the MenACWY control vaccine. The origin of the receptors is an adult who received the MenACWY meningococcal vaccine as a control. Each CDR3 is given with its conserved first and last residue. The D gene is left open where the match is weak. Not every row has a clone size; where given, it reads once, few, many or a size class.

V	size	D	J	length	DNA	CDR3
TRBV6-5	NA	NA	TRBJ1-6	15	TGTGCCAGCAGTTACTCCGTGACAGTCGATTCACCCCTCCACTTT	CASSYSVTVDSPLHF
TRBV5-1	NA	NA	TRBJ1-5	14	TGCGCCAGCAGCGAGGGTGGGAGCAATCAGCCCCAGCATTTT	CASSEGGSNQPQHF
TRBV10-1	NA	TRBD2	TRBJ2-1	17	TGCGCCAGCAGTGTCGGACTAGCGGGCTATTCCTACAATGAGCAGTTCTTC	CASSVGLAGYSYNEQFF
TRBV19	NA	TRBD1	TRBJ1-5	14	TGTGCCAGTACGGGACAGCTTAGCAATCAGCCCCAGCATTTT	CASTGQLSNQPQHF
TRBV27	few	NA	TRBJ1-1	15	TGTGCCAGCAGTTCCGCAGGGGTAAGAAACACTGAAGCTTTCTTT	CASSSAGVRNTEAFF
TRBV15	NA	TRBD1	TRBJ1-1	13	TGTGCCACCAGCAGAGAGGGACAGGGACTAGCTTTCTTT	CATSREGQGLAFF
TRBV18	NA	NA	TRBJ1-3	17	TGTGCCAGCTCACCACGGGCGGACAGTTTGACTGGAAACACCATATATTTT	CASSPRADSLTGNTIYF
TRBV6-6	NA	NA	TRBJ1-2	11	TGTGCCAGCAGTTACGGCCGGGGCTACACCTTC	CASSYGRGYTF
TRBV5-1	NA	TRBD1	TRBJ1-2	15	TGCGCCAGCAGCCCTCGGAGTTCAGGGGGGGATGGCTACACCTTC	CASSPRSSGGDGYTF
TRBV11-3	NA	NA	TRBJ1-1	11	TGTGCCAGCAGGGGCGGGACGGGGGCTTTCTTT	CASRGGTGAFF
TRBV28	NA	TRBD1	TRBJ1-1	17	TGTGCCAGCAGCCCTACATACTACCGGACAGGGAACACTGAAGCTTTCTTT	CASSPTYYRTGNTEAFF
TRBV6-2/TRBV6-3	once	NA	TRBJ2-1	16	TGTGCCAGCAGTTACTCGATATCGGAGGGACTCAATGAGCAGTTCTTC	CASSYSISEGLNEQFF
TRBV9	NA	NA	TRBJ2-3	18	TGTGCCAGCAGCGTAGCGGGCGGTCGGACTATGGGCACAGATACGCAGTATTTT	CASSVAGGRTMGTDTQYF
TRBV7-9	NA	TRBD1	TRBJ2-1	19	TGTGCCAGCAGCCCCCTCCCGGGACAGGGGGGATCGACCTACAATGAGCAGTTCTTC	CASSPLPGQGGSTYNEQFF
TRBV2	NA	NA	TRBJ2-5	10	TGTGCCAGCAGTGATTGGGACGAGAACTTC	CASSDWDENF